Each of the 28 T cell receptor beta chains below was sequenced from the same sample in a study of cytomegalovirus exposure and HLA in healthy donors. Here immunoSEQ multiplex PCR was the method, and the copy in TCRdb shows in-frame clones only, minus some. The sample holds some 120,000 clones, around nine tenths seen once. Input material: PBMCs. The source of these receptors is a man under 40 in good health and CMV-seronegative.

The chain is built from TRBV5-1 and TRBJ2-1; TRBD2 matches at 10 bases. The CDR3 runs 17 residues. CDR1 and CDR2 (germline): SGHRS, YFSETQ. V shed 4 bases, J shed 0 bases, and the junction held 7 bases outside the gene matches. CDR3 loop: CASSPWTSGRSYNEQFF. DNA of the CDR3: TGCGCCAGCAGCCCGTGGACTAGCGGCCGCTCCTACAATGAGCAGTTCTTC.

CDR3 in DNA: TGTGCCTGGATGGGACTAGCGGGAGTTTCCGGGGAGCTGTTTTTT. Protein sequence: CAWMGLAGVSGELFF. The chain uses TRBV30 and TRBJ2-2; TRBD2 aligns across 14 bases. The CDR3 covers 15 residues. Losses at the gene ends were 4 bases for V and 6 bases for J; bases not matched to a gene: 4. Looked up from germline, CDR1 is GTSNPN and CDR2 is SVGIG (reference sequence).

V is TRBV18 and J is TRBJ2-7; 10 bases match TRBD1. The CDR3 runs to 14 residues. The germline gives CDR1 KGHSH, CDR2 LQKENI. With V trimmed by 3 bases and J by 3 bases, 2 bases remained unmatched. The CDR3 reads CASSPGTGDYEQYF. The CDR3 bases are TGTGCCAGCTCACCCGGGACAGGGGACTACGAGCAGTACTTC.

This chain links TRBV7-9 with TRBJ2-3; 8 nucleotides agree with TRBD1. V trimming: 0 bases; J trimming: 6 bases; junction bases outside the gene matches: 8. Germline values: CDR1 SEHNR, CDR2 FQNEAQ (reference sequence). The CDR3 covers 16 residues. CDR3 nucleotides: TGTGCCAGCAGCTTAGCGATAACAGGGGGATGGGATACGCAGTATTTT. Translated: CASSLAITGGWDTQYF.

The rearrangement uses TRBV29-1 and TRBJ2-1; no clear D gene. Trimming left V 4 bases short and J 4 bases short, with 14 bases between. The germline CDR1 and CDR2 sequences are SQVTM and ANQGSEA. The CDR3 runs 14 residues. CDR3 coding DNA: TGCAGCGTTGTCCTCGACATACCATACAATGAGCAGTTCTTC. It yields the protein CSVVLDIPYNEQFF.

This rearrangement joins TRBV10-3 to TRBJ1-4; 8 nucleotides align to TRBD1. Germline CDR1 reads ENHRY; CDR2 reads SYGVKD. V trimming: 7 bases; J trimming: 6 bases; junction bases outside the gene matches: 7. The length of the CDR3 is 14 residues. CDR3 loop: CAIKNDRGDEKLFF. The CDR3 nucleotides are TGTGCCATCAAAAATGACAGGGGAGATGAAAAACTGTTTTTT.

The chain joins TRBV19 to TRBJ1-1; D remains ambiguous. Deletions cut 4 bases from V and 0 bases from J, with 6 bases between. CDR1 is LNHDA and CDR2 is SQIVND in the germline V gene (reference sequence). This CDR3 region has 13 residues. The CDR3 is CASSTGMNTEAFF. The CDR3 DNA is TGTGCCAGTAGTACAGGAATGAACACTGAAGCTTTCTTT.

CDR3 protein: CASLKAGESGELFF. The DNA of the CDR3 is TGTGCCAGTTTAAAGGCAGGGGAAAGCGGGGAGCTGTTTTTT. The chain carries TRBV2 and TRBJ2-2, with D perhaps TRBD1 (6 bases). The V and J ends lost 9 bases and 7 bases respectively, with 18 bases between them. Germline V gene sequence: CDR1 SNHLY, CDR2 FYNNEI. This CDR3 region has 14 residues.

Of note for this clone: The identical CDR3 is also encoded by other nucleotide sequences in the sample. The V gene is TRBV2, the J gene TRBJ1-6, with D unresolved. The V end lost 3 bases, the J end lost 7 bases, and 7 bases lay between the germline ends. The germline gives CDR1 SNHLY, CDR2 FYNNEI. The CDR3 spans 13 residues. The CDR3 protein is CASSERENSPLHF. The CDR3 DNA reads TGTGCCAGCAGTGAGCGGGAAAATTCACCCCTCCACTTT.

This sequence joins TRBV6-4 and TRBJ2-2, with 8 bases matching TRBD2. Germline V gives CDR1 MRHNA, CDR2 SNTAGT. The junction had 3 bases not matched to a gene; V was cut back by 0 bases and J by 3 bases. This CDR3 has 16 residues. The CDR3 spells CASSDSPGGYTGELFF. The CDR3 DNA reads TGTGCCAGCAGTGACTCCCCGGGAGGGTACACCGGGGAGCTGTTTTTT.

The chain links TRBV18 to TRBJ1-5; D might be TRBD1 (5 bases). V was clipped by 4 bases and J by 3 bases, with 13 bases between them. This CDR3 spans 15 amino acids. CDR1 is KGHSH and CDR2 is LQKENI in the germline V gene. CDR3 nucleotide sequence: TGTGCCAGCTCACAACAAGGGGCAGACAATCAGCCCCAGCATTTT. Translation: CASSQQGADNQPQHF.

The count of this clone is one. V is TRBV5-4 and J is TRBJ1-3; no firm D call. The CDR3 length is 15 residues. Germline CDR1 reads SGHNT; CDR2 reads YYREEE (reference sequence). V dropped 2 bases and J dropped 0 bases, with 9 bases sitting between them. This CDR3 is CASSLTSSSGNTIYF. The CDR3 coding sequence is TGTGCCAGCAGCTTAACTAGTAGCTCTGGAAACACCATATATTTT.

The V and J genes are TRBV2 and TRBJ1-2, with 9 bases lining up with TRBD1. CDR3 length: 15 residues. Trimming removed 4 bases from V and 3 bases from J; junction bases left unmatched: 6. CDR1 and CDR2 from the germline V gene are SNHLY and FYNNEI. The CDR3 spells CASSVLDRGDYGYTF. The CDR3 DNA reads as TGTGCCAGCAGTGTGCTGGACAGGGGAGACTATGGCTACACCTTC.

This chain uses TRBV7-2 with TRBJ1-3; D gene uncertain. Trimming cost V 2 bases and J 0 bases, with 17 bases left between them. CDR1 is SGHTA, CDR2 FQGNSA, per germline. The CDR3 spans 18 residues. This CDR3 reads CASSLTQIGVTSGNTIYF. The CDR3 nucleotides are TGTGCCAGCAGCTTAACTCAAATCGGGGTAACCTCTGGAAACACCATATATTTT. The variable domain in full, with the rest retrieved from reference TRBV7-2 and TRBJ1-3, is GAGVSQSPSNKVTEKGKDVELRCDPISGHTALYWYRQSLGQGLEFLIYFQGNSAPDKSGLPSDRFSAERTGGSVSTLTIQRTQQEDSAVYLCASSLTQIGVTSGNTIYFGEGSWLTVV.

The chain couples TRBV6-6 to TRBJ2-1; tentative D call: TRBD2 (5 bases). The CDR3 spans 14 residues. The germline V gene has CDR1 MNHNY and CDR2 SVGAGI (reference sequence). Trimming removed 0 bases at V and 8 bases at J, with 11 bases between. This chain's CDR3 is CASSYSASLDEQFF. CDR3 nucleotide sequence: TGTGCCAGCAGTTACTCAGCTAGCCTCGATGAGCAGTTCTTC.

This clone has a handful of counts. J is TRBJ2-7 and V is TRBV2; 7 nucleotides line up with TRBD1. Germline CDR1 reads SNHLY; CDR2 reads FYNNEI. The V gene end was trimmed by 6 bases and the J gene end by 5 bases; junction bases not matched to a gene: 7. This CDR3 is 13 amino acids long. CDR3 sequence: CASSPTGDNEQYF. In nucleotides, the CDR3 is TGTGCCAGCAGCCCTACAGGGGACAACGAGCAGTACTTC.

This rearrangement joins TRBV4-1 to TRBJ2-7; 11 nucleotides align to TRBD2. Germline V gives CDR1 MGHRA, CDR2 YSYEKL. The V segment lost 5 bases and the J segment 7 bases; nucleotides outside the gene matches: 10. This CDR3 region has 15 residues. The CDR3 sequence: CASSDLAGGFIEQYF. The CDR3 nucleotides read TGCGCCAGCAGCGATTTAGCGGGGGGGTTCATAGAGCAGTACTTC.

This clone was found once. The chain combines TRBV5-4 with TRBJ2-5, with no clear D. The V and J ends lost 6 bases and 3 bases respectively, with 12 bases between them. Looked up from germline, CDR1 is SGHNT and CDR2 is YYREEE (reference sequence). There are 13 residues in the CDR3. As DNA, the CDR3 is TGTGCCAGCACCGATAGACTCGAAGAGACCCAGTACTTC. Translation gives CASTDRLEETQYF.

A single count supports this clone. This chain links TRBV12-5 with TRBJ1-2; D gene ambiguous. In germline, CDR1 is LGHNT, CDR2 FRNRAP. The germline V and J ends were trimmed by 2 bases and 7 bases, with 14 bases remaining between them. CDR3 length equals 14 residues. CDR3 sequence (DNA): TGTGCTAGTGGTTTGAACCCGGAGGCTACTGGCTACACCTTC. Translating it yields CASGLNPEATGYTF.

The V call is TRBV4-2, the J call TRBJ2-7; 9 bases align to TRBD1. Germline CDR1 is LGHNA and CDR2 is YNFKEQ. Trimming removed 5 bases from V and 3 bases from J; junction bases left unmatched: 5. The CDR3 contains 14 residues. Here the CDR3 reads CASSDRTGVYEQYF. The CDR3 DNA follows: TGTGCCAGCAGCGATCGGACAGGGGTCTACGAGCAGTACTTC.

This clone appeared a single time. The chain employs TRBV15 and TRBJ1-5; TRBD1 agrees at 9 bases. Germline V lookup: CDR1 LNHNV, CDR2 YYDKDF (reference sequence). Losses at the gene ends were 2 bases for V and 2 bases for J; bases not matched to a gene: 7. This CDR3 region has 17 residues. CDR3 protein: CATSRQGQGIGNQPQHF. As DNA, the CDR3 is TGTGCCACCAGCAGACAGGGACAGGGAATTGGCAATCAGCCCCAGCATTTT.

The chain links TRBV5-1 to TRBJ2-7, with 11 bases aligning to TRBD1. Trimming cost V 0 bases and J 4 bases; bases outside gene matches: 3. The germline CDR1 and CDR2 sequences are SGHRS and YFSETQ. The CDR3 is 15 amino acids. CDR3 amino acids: CASSLEGQGVYEQYF. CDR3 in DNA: TGCGCCAGCAGCTTGGAGGGACAGGGGGTGTACGAGCAGTACTTC.

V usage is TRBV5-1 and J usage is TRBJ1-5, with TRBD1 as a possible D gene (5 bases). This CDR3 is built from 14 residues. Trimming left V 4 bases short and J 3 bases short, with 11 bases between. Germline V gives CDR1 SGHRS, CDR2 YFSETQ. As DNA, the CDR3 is TGCGCCAGCAGCCTCGGGGGTAACAATCAGCCCCAGCATTTT. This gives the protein CASSLGGNNQPQHF.

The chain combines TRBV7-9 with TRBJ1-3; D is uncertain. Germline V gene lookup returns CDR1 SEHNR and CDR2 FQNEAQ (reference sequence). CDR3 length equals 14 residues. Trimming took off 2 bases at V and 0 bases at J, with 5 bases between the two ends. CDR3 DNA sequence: TGTGCCAGCAGCTTACTAAACTCTGGAAACACCATATATTTT. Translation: CASSLLNSGNTIYF.

CDR3 sequence reads: CASSSRQTDANTEAFF. CDR3 nucleotide sequence: TGTGCCAGCAGCTCAAGACAGACTGATGCGAACACTGAAGCTTTCTTT. The rearrangement uses TRBV7-9 and TRBJ1-1, with D perhaps TRBD1 (5 bases). The CDR3 length is 16 residues. Trimming took off 4 bases at V and 1 base at J, with 16 bases between the two ends. In germline, CDR1 is SEHNR, CDR2 FQNEAQ (reference sequence).

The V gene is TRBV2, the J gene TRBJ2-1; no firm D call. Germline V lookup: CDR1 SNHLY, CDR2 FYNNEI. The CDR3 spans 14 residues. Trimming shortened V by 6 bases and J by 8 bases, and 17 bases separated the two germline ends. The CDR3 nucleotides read TGTGCCAGCAGCCCCTCGTTTAGAATCCATGAGCAGTTCTTC. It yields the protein CASSPSFRIHEQFF.

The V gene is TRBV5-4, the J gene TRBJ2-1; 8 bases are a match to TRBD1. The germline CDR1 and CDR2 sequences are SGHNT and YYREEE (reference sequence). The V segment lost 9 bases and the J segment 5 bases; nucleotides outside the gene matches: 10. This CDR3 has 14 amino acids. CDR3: CATSTGAVNNEQFF. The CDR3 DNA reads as TGTGCCACCTCGACAGGGGCCGTGAACAATGAGCAGTTCTTC.

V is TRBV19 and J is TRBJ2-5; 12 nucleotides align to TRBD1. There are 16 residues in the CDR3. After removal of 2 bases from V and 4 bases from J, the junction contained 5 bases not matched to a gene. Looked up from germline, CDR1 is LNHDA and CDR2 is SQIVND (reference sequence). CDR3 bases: TGTGCCAGTAGTATATTGGGGACAGGGGGCGTAGAGACCCAGTACTTC. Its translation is CASSILGTGGVETQYF.